Listed here are 31 T cell receptor beta chains from one sample, sequenced in a study of Ad26.COV2.S vaccination and SARS-CoV-2 variants (dated by TCRdb to the early 2020s). Receptors were amplified or captured by the immunoSEQ multiplex PCR assay. TCRdb holds this immuneACCESS table with in-frame rearrangements only. Some clones are missing; in checked studies, unresolved V genes explain under half, and the rest has no known cause. The sample table holds 380,000 or so clones, of which about 83% were seen once. The leading ten clones occupy around 7.3% of the sample. The treatment or condition label here, explained by the study, means: 15 to 20 received Ad26.COV2.S at low or high dose, single or two shots; several received placebo; per-sample allocation not given. For vaccine and placebo recipients, the sequenced repertoires came from samples collected on day 63 after the first injection. The sample in question was peripheral blood, obtained in a trial of Ad26.COV2.S vaccine versus placebo. Receptors were obtained from a person between 18 and 65 years old who received the Ad26.COV2.S COVID-19 vaccine or a placebo.

J is TRBJ2-1 and V is TRBV27; 8 bases map to TRBD2. Germline V CDR1 and CDR2: MNHEY, SMNVEV (reference sequence). Trimming took 0 bases from V and 2 from J; bases not matched to a gene: 6. The CDR3 is 17 residues long. The CDR3 DNA sequence: TGTGCCAGCAGTTTATCGAACCTAGCGGGTGCCTACAATGAGCAGTTCTTC. It encodes CASSLSNLAGAYNEQFF.

This clone was picked up a small number of times. This chain connects TRBV7-2 to TRBJ1-5, with TRBD1 as a possible D gene (5 bases). The germline CDR1 and CDR2 sequences are SGHTA and FQGNSA. V was clipped by 5 bases and J by 4 bases, with 15 bases between them. The CDR3 runs 15 residues. The CDR3 here is CASSLQGFFNQPQHF. Here the CDR3 DNA reads TGTGCCAGCAGCCTTCAGGGTTTCTTTAATCAGCCCCAGCATTTT.

V gene TRBV6-5 combines with J gene TRBJ2-1, with D possibly TRBD2 on 6 matching bases. The V end lost 4 bases, the J end lost 5 bases, and 9 bases lay between the germline ends. This CDR3 has 13 residues. Germline V gene data show CDR1 as MNHEY and CDR2 as SVGAGI. CDR3 in amino acids: CASSLGTDNEQFF. In DNA form, the CDR3 reads TGTGCCAGCAGTTTAGGGACTGACAATGAGCAGTTCTTC.

The chain recombines TRBV2 with TRBJ1-2, with 7 positions matching TRBD1. Germline V lookup: CDR1 SNHLY, CDR2 FYNNEI. The V segment lost 2 bases and the J segment 5 bases; nucleotides outside the gene matches: 2. This CDR3 contains 13 residues. The CDR3 coding sequence is TGTGCCAGCAGTGAAAACAGGGGATATGGCTACACCTTC. It translates to CASSENRGYGYTF.

The chain has TRBV7-2 and TRBJ1-1; 7 nucleotides agree with TRBD1. The CDR3 has 15 residues. J lost 3 bases, V lost 2 bases, and 6 bases had no gene match. CDR1 and CDR2 (germline): SGHTA, FQGNSA. The CDR3: CASSLQRGLDTEAFF. The CDR3 bases are TGTGCCAGCAGCTTACAAAGGGGGCTGGACACTGAAGCTTTCTTT.

The genes are TRBV25-1 and TRBJ1-3; D not certain. Germline CDR1 MGHDK, CDR2 SYGVNS. V was clipped by 4 bases and J by 4 bases, with 8 bases between them. CDR3 length equals 13 residues. Here the CDR3 reads CASSGVNGNTIYF. DNA of the CDR3: TGTGCCAGCAGTGGAGTAAACGGAAACACCATATATTTT. The whole variable domain, filled in from reference TRBV25-1 and TRBJ1-3, reads EADIYQTPRYLVIGTGKKITLECSQTMGHDKMYWYQQDPGMELHLIHYSYGVNSTEKGDLSSESTVSRIRTEHFPLTLESARPSHTSQYLCASSGVNGNTIYFGEGSWLTVV.

The chain couples TRBV11-2 to TRBJ2-7; D is possibly TRBD1 (6 bases). The V end was cut by 8 bases, the J end by 3 bases, with 20 bases between. This CDR3 contains 15 residues. From germline, CDR1 is SGHAT and CDR2 FQNNGV. The CDR3 bases are TGTGCCAGCGTCCCCACGGGCAGGGGAGTCTACGAGCAGTACTTC. Protein sequence: CASVPTGRGVYEQYF.

This chain joins TRBV11-3 and TRBJ2-7; 11 bases line up with TRBD2. V lost 6 bases to trimming and J lost 3 bases; unmatched junction nucleotides: 7. Germline V gene lookup returns CDR1 SGHNT and CDR2 YENEEA. The CDR3 length is 15 residues. CDR3 nucleotides: TGTGCCAGCAGTAACCCCACTAGCGGGAGCTACGAGCAGTACTTC. As protein: CASSNPTSGSYEQYF.

The J gene is TRBJ2-7, the V gene TRBV4-3; 7 bases match TRBD2. CDR3 length: 15 residues. Germline loops: CDR1 LGHNA, CDR2 YSLEER. V gave up 0 bases and J gave up 3 bases; unmatched junction bases: 5. CDR3 residues: CASSQDWGGGYEQYF. The CDR3 coding sequence is TGCGCCAGCAGCCAAGACTGGGGGGGAGGCTACGAGCAGTACTTC.

The chain joins TRBV7-2 to TRBJ1-1; D is perhaps TRBD1 (6 bases). Germline-derived CDR1 and CDR2 are SGHTA and FQGNSA. CDR3 length equals 14 residues. V was trimmed by 0 bases and J by 10 bases, leaving 15 bases between them. CDR3 in DNA: TGTGCCAGCAGCTTAGCGCATCGGGGGCGCGGAGCTTTCTTT. Translated, it gives CASSLAHRGRGAFF.

The chain links TRBV4-1 to TRBJ1-2, with a tentative D call TRBD1 (5 bases). CDR3 length equals 14 residues. V shed 0 bases and J shed 13 bases, with 18 bases lying between them. CDR1 and CDR2 from the germline V gene are MGHRA and YSYEKL. The CDR3: CASSQDLRLRGSTF. The CDR3 DNA follows: TGCGCCAGCAGCCAAGATCTGAGGTTGAGGGGTAGCACCTTC.

V gene TRBV10-3 combines with J gene TRBJ1-2, with 7 bases matching TRBD1. The length of the CDR3 is 14 residues. The germline gives CDR1 ENHRY, CDR2 SYGVKD. V lost 4 bases and J lost 4; bases outside the gene matches: 6. Here the CDR3 DNA reads TGTGCCATCAGTGTGGGGGACAGACGCTATGGCTACACCTTC. It encodes CAISVGDRRYGYTF.

The V and J genes are TRBV3-1 (or the pseudogene TRBV3-2) and TRBJ1-1; D gene unclear. Germline V lookup: CDR1 LGHDT, CDR2 YNNKEL (reference sequence). The CDR3 sequence is 13 residues long. Trimming took 4 bases from V and 5 from J, leaving 11 bases between them. The CDR3 region has the DNA TGTGCCAGCAGCCCCAGGCGGGGAACTGAAGCTTTCTTT. Protein sequence: CASSPRRGTEAFF.

A single count supports this clone. CDR3 protein: CASSPREQTPGANVLTF. The CDR3 region has the DNA TGTGCCAGCTCACCACGGGAACAGACCCCTGGGGCCAACGTCCTGACTTTC. This chain joins TRBV18 and TRBJ2-6; no clear D gene. Germline CDR1 is KGHSH and CDR2 is LQKENI. This CDR3 spans 17 amino acids. The V end was cut by 1 base, the J end by 2 bases, with 12 bases between.

This chain links TRBV5-1 with TRBJ1-4; D unresolved. Germline CDR1 SGHRS, CDR2 YFSETQ. V lost 0 bases and J lost 6, with 9 bases in between. The CDR3 totals 14 residues. CDR3 sequence reads: CASSLDSAYEKLFF. The CDR3 bases are TGCGCCAGCAGCTTGGACAGCGCCTATGAAAAACTGTTTTTT. Drawing the rest from reference TRBV5-1 and TRBJ1-4, the complete variable domain is KAGVTQTPRYLIKTRGQQVTLSCSPISGHRSVSWYQQTPGQGLQFLFEYFSETQRNKGNFPGRFSGRQFSNSRSEMNVSTLELGDSALYLCASSLDSAYEKLFFGSGTQLSVL.

The genes are TRBV29-1 and TRBJ2-2; D tentatively fits TRBD1 or TRBD2 (6 bases each). In germline, CDR1 is SQVTM, CDR2 ANQGSEA. CDR3 size: 13 residues. Trimming took off 3 bases at V and 8 bases at J, with 13 bases between the two ends. In DNA, the CDR3 is TGCAGCGTTGACGCCAGGGGAGGAGGGGAGCTGTTTTTT. Translating it yields CSVDARGGGELFF.

The sample holds one count of this clone. The chain uses TRBV28 and TRBJ2-6; D assignment may be TRBD1 or TRBD2 (5 bases each). Between the trimmed V and J ends, which lost 5 bases and 1 base, there was a span of 18 bases. Germline V gene lookup returns CDR1 MDHEN and CDR2 SYDVKM. The CDR3 consists of 18 residues. The CDR3 nucleotides read TGTGCCAGCAGTCCCCTGTCGGGGACCCTGTCTGGGGCCAACGTCCTGACTTTC. Its protein is CASSPLSGTLSGANVLTF.

This rearrangement joins TRBV7-3 to TRBJ2-1, with D perhaps TRBD2 (5 bases). CDR1 and CDR2 from the germline V gene are SGHTA and FQGTGA. CDR3 length equals 13 residues. V gave up 0 bases and J gave up 8 bases, with 8 bases separating them. DNA for the CDR3: TGTGCCAGCAGCTTAACGTTGGAGGATGAGCAGTTCTTC. The encoded protein is CASSLTLEDEQFF.

This clone is deemed large. V usage is TRBV6-4 and J usage is TRBJ2-1; 7 positions match TRBD2. The CDR3 is 14 amino acids. Germline values: CDR1 MRHNA, CDR2 SNTAGT. The V gene end was trimmed by 5 bases and the J gene end by 10 bases; junction bases not matched to a gene: 11. DNA for the CDR3: TGTGCCAGCAGTCCTCTAGCGGAGGGGAGGGAGCAGTTCTTC. This gives the protein CASSPLAEGREQFF.

This chain links TRBV7-9 with TRBJ2-7; TRBD2 might be the D (6 bases). Germline CDR1 reads SEHNR; CDR2 reads FQNEAQ (reference sequence). Trimming stripped 9 bases from V and 6 bases from J, with 18 bases between. CDR3 length: 13 residues. The CDR3: CASSTGGESEQYF. The CDR3, as DNA: TGTGCCAGTTCGACCGGAGGGGAGAGCGAGCAGTACTTC.

The rearrangement uses TRBV7-9 and TRBJ2-4; possibly TRBD1 for D (8 bases). Deletions cut 5 bases from V and 9 bases from J, with 32 bases between. The CDR3 totals 19 residues. Per the germline V gene, CDR1 is SEHNR and CDR2 is FQNEAQ (reference sequence). The CDR3 loop reads CASSPQLMDRAGDHGIQYF. CDR3 sequence (DNA): TGTGCCAGCAGCCCTCAACTCATGGACAGGGCGGGGGACCACGGCATTCAGTACTTC.

This sequence joins TRBV2 and TRBJ1-5, with no clear D. Germline loops: CDR1 SNHLY, CDR2 FYNNEI. The ends were cut back, 6 bases at V and 0 bases at J, with 12 bases in the middle. There are 15 residues in the CDR3. The DNA of the CDR3 is TGTGCCAGCAGGTTCCGTACACATAGCAATCAGCCCCAGCATTTT. Translated, it gives CASRFRTHSNQPQHF. Full variable domain (rest looked up from reference TRBV2 and TRBJ1-5): EPEVTQTPSHQVTQMGQEVILRCVPISNHLYFYWYRQILGQKVEFLVSFYNNEISEKSEIFDDQFSVERPDGSNFTLKIRSTKLEDSAMYFCASRFRTHSNQPQHFGDGTRLSIL.

The gene calls are TRBV4-1 and TRBJ2-1; no clear D gene. Germline values: CDR1 MGHRA, CDR2 YSYEKL. The CDR3 has 17 residues. Trimming shortened V by 0 bases and J by 7 bases, and 19 bases separated the two germline ends. The DNA for the CDR3 is TGCGCCAGCAGCCAAGACCATCTGCGGATCCGGCGGAATGAGCAGTTCTTC. It encodes CASSQDHLRIRRNEQFF.

V and J are TRBV12-3 or TRBV12-4 and TRBJ1-2; the D is unclear. V lost 5 bases to trimming and J lost 2 bases, with 9 bases between them. This CDR3 spans 13 amino acids. CDR3 DNA sequence: TGTGCCAGCAGTCTACCCGAGAACTATGGCTACACCTTC. Its translation: CASSLPENYGYTF.

The chain is built from TRBV15 and TRBJ2-3; a weak D match, TRBD1 (6 bases). Trimming pared 3 bases from V and 4 bases from J, leaving 8 bases between. The CDR3 extends over 13 amino acids. Germline CDR1 is LNHNV and CDR2 is YYDKDF (reference sequence). CDR3 region: CATSSSGADTQYF. CDR3 nucleotide sequence: TGTGCCACCAGCAGTTCAGGGGCAGATACGCAGTATTTT.

CDR3 sequence reads: CASSQVLGGPSREQYF. In DNA, the CDR3 is TGTGCCAGCAGCCAAGTACTGGGAGGGCCTTCGAGGGAGCAGTACTTC. The chain links TRBV3-1 (or the pseudogene TRBV3-2) to TRBJ2-7; 7 bases agree with TRBD2. After removal of 1 base from V and 7 bases from J, the junction contained 13 bases not matched to a gene. Germline CDR1 LGHDT, CDR2 YNNKEL (reference sequence). The CDR3 has 16 amino acids.

V and J are TRBV6-5 and TRBJ2-2; a possible D gene is TRBD2 (6 bases). There are 15 residues in the CDR3. With 6 bases removed from V and 2 bases from J, the gap between germline ends came to 13 bases. Per the germline V gene, CDR1 is MNHEY and CDR2 is SVGAGI. In DNA form, the CDR3 reads TGTGCCAGCAGCCCCCCTAGCGCCAACACCGGGGAGCTGTTTTTT. Its translation is CASSPPSANTGELFF.

The chain uses TRBV18 and TRBJ2-1, with D uncertain. The V gene lost 6 bases and the J gene lost 6 bases, with 24 bases spanning the gap. CDR3 length equals 17 residues. CDR1 is KGHSH and CDR2 is LQKENI in the germline V gene. CDR3 protein: CASSPPRPGGNSNEQFF. The DNA of the CDR3 is TGTGCCAGCTCTCCCCCCCGTCCGGGTGGGAATAGCAATGAGCAGTTCTTC. Full variable domain (remainder filled in from reference TRBV18 and TRBJ2-1): NAGVMQNPRHLVRRRGQEARLRCSPMKGHSHVYWYRQLPEEGLKFMVYLQKENIIDESGMPKERFSAEFPKEGPSILRIQQVVRGDSAAYFCASSPPRPGGNSNEQFFGPGTRLTVL.

The chain is built from TRBV5-5 and TRBJ1-1; 7 nucleotides agree with TRBD1. Per the germline V gene, CDR1 is SGHKS and CDR2 is YYEKEE (reference sequence). Trimming removed 1 base from V and 4 bases from J; junction bases left unmatched: 7. The CDR3 runs 15 residues. The CDR3 DNA reads TGTGCCAGCAGCTTGATAGGTTCAGGGGGCACTGAAGCTTTCTTT. It codes for CASSLIGSGGTEAFF.

The chain has TRBV19 and TRBJ2-7; D possibly corresponds to TRBD1 (6 bases). There are 15 residues in the CDR3. The germline V gene encodes CDR1 LNHDA and CDR2 SQIVND (reference sequence). Trimming removed 6 bases at V and 2 bases at J, with 17 bases between. The CDR3 loop is CASSLGQTPAYEQYF. In DNA form, the CDR3 reads TGTGCCAGTAGCCTAGGACAGACACCCGCCTACGAGCAGTACTTC.

V is TRBV6-2 or TRBV6-3 and J is TRBJ1-1, with a possible D match to TRBD1 (5 bases). Germline CDR1 and CDR2: MNHEY and SVGEGT. CDR3 length: 14 amino acids. Trimming pared 5 bases from V and 5 bases from J, leaving 15 bases between. The CDR3 bases are TGTGCCAGCAGTGTTCTCAGGGAGAGGACTGAAGCTTTCTTT. Amino acid sequence: CASSVLRERTEAFF.